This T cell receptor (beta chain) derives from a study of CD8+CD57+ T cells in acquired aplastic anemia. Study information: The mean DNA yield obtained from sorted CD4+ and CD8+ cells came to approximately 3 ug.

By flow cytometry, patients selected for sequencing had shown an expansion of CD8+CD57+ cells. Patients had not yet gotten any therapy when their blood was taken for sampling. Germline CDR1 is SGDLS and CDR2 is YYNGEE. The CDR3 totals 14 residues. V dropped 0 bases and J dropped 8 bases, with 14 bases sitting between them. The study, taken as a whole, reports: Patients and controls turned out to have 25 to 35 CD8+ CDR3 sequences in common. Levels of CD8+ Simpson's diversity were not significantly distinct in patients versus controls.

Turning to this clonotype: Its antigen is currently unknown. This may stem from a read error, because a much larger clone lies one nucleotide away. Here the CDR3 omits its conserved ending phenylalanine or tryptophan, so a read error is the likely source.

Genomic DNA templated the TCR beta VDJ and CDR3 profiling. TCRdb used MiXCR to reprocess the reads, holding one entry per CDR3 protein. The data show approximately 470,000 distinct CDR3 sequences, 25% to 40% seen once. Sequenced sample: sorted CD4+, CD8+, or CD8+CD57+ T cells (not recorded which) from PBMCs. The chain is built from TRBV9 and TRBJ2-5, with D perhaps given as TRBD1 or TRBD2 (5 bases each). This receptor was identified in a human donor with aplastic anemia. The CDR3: CASSVDRGTSTQYL. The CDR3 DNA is TGTGCCAGCAGCGTAGACCGGGGCACCTCTACCCAGTACCTC.